This passage covers 31 T cell receptor beta chains from one sample sequenced in a study of blood T cells in healthy people across ages. It was with a sample-barcoded 5' primer and a J-beta primer mix that a second PCR of about 6 to 12 cycles was run. TCRdb called the 5' RACE reads again in MiXCR, with one record for every CDR3 protein. The data show 650,000 to 700,000 distinct CDR3 sequences, less than 40% seen once. The sequenced sample consisted of blood. The receptors originated from a woman over 75 in good health.

For this clonotype: A much more abundant neighbour one base away suggests this may be a read error. This chain uses TRBV7-2 with TRBJ2-1; 7 bases agree with TRBD2. CDR1 and CDR2 from the germline V gene are SGHTA and FQGNSA. V trimming: 1 base; J trimming: 8 bases; junction bases outside the gene matches: 5. The CDR3 extends over 14 amino acids. CDR3 DNA sequence: TGTGCCAGCAGCTTAGGCAGGGAGGGCGATGAGCAGTTCTTC. It is translated as CASSLGREGDEQFF. Full variable domain (remainder filled in from reference TRBV7-2 and TRBJ2-1): GAGVSQSPSNKVTEKGKDVELRCDPISGHTALYWYRQSLGQGLEFLIYFQGNSAPDKSGLPSDRFSAERTGGSVSTLTIQRTQQEDSAVYLCASSLGREGDEQFFGPGTRLTVL.

To note about this clonotype: Sequence at one end of the junction differs from germline and may be a read error. The chain employs TRBV7-2 and TRBJ1-4, with 7 bases that match TRBD1. Germline V gene sequence: CDR1 SGHTA, CDR2 FQGNSA. CDR3 length: 16 amino acids. Here the CDR3 DNA reads TGTGCCAGCAGCCCTCAAATGCAGGGGGGAAATGAAGAACTGTTTTTT. Amino acids: CASSPQMQGGNEELFF.

V usage is TRBV30 and J usage is TRBJ2-1; 7 bases agree with TRBD1. CDR1 is GTSNPN, CDR2 SVGIG, per germline (reference sequence). The CDR3 spans 14 residues. Trimming cost V 6 bases and J 4 bases; bases outside gene matches: 9. The CDR3 spells CACQTGTAYNEQFF. The DNA for the CDR3 is TGTGCCTGTCAAACCGGGACAGCGTACAATGAGCAGTTCTTC.

This clonotype was seen at least ten times. The CDR3 loop is CSVGQGNGYEQYF. Here the CDR3 DNA reads TGCAGCGTTGGACAGGGGAACGGCTACGAGCAGTACTTC. This chain connects TRBV29-1 to TRBJ2-7; 8 nucleotides match TRBD1. Unmatched junction bases numbered 5, after V lost 4 bases and J lost 3 bases. The CDR3 is 13 amino acids. The germline V gene encodes CDR1 SQVTM and CDR2 ANQGSEA.

Turning to this clonotype: A read error may explain this, as a much larger clone is one base away. The chain employs TRBV7-2 and TRBJ1-1, with D hard to call. The CDR3 totals 13 residues. Between the trimmed V and J ends, which lost 5 bases and 4 bases, there was a span of 11 bases. Looked up from germline, CDR1 is SGHTA and CDR2 is FQGNSA. CDR3 loop: CASSVARSTEAFF. CDR3 DNA sequence: TGTGCCAGCAGCGTTGCCAGGAGCACTGAAGCTTTCTTT. The full variable domain, completed using reference TRBV7-2 and TRBJ1-1, is GAGVSQSPSNKVTEKGKDVELRCDPISGHTALYWYRQSLGQGLEFLIYFQGNSAPDKSGLPSDRFSAERTGGSVSTLTIQRTQQEDSAVYLCASSVARSTEAFFGQGTRLTVV.

About this clonotype: At one end, the junction sequence differs from germline, possibly due to a read error. The chain is built from TRBV6-5 and TRBJ1-5; TRBD1 is a possible D gene (6 bases). Germline values: CDR1 MNHEY, CDR2 SVGAGI. The CDR3 loop spans 16 amino acids. The CDR3 here is CASSSSGDRSNQPRHF. CDR3 bases: TGTGCCAGCAGTTCCTCAGGGGATAGAAGCAATCAGCCCCGGCATTTT.

V gene TRBV15 combines with J gene TRBJ1-1; 9 bases align to TRBD1. V dropped 3 bases and J dropped 5; count of bases not matched to a gene: 10. The CDR3 loop spans 16 amino acids. The germline V gene encodes CDR1 LNHNV and CDR2 YYDKDF (reference sequence). The CDR3 protein is CATSSPHDRGVTEAFF. In nucleotides, the CDR3 is TGTGCCACCAGCAGTCCACACGACAGGGGGGTTACTGAAGCTTTCTTT.

Remarks on this clonotype: A much larger clone lies one base from this, so it may be a read error. V is TRBV7-3 and J is TRBJ2-1; TRBD2 matches 9 bases. The J call may be incorrect, as the DNA end agrees better with TRBJ2-7. The germline V gene has CDR1 SGHTA and CDR2 FQGTGA. The CDR3 runs 16 residues. The CDR3 DNA reads as TGTGCCAGCAGCTCCCAGGGCGGGGGGGCTGTCAATGAGCAGTACTTC. Its translation is CASSSQGGGAVNEQYF.

The sample holds many counts of this clonotype. This chain joins TRBV20-1 and TRBJ2-7, with TRBD2 identical over 15 bases. The junction had 7 bases not matched to a gene; V was cut back by 1 base and J by 0 bases. This CDR3 is built from 18 residues. Germline loops: CDR1 DFQATT, CDR2 SNEGSKA (reference sequence). CDR3 sequence (DNA): TGCAGTGCTAGAGGGGGGACTAGCGGGGGGTCTAGCTCCTACGAGCAGTACTTC. This translates into CSARGGTSGGSSSYEQYF.

This clonotype has ten or more counts. The chain has TRBV15 and TRBJ1-2, with D uncertain. Germline lookup yields CDR1 LNHNV and CDR2 YYDKDF (reference sequence). V dropped 0 bases and J dropped 3 bases, with 5 bases sitting between them. The length of the CDR3 is 13 residues. The CDR3, as DNA: TGTGCCACCAGCAGAGATGGCGACTATGGCTACACCTTC. Amino acids: CATSRDGDYGYTF.

The chain links TRBV6-6 to TRBJ2-5, with a tentative D call TRBD1 (6 bases). CDR3 length equals 15 residues. Germline V gives CDR1 MNHNY, CDR2 SVGAGI (reference sequence). The V end was cut by 7 bases, the J end by 5 bases, with 20 bases between. The CDR3 reads CASNDRLQGSETQYF. The CDR3 DNA sequence: TGTGCCAGCAACGATCGACTACAGGGATCCGAGACCCAGTACTTC.

The table lists this clonotype with many counts. V is TRBV20-1 and J is TRBJ2-1, with 8 positions matching TRBD2. The CDR3 is 14 residues long. Germline V gene lookup returns CDR1 DFQATT and CDR2 SNEGSKA (reference sequence). V gave up 1 base and J gave up 9 bases; unmatched junction bases: 8. The CDR3 here is CSARAGAGGLEQFF. The CDR3 DNA follows: TGCAGTGCTAGAGCGGGGGCGGGGGGTCTTGAGCAGTTCTTC.

There are a few counts of this clonotype. A much larger clone lies a single base off, so this may be a read error. The rearrangement uses TRBV5-1 and TRBJ2-1; D is ambiguous. In germline, CDR1 is SGHRS, CDR2 YFSETQ. The length of the CDR3 is 11 residues. V was pared by 3 bases and J by 13 bases, with 11 bases between. The CDR3 region is CASSSEKTQFF. As DNA, the CDR3 is TGCGCCAGCAGCTCAGAAAAGACCCAGTTCTTC.

The CDR3 DNA is TGTGCCAGCAGTTCGTCTACAGGGGTGTCCGGGGAGCTGTTTTTT. Residues: CASSSSTGVSGELFF. This chain connects TRBV12-3 or TRBV12-4 to TRBJ2-2; 7 bases map to TRBD1. Unmatched junction bases numbered 8, after V lost 4 bases and J lost 6 bases. This CDR3 contains 15 residues.

This clonotype was recorded at least ten times. The CDR3 here is CASTKQDREYDEQYF. The CDR3 DNA reads TGTGCCAGCACCAAGCAAGACAGGGAGTATGACGAGCAGTACTTC. The chain recombines TRBV2 with TRBJ2-7, with 7 bases that match TRBD1. CDR1 and CDR2 from the germline V gene are SNHLY and FYNNEI. The CDR3 totals 15 residues. The V segment lost 7 bases and the J segment 5 bases; nucleotides outside the gene matches: 14.

In its sample, this clonotype was seen a few times. CDR3 bases: TGCAGTGCTAGAGATCTCTCGGGGGTGGCCCATGAGCAGTTCTTC. It codes for CSARDLSGVAHEQFF. V and J are TRBV20-1 and TRBJ2-1; possibly TRBD2 for D (6 bases). With 0 bases removed from V and 8 bases from J, the gap between germline ends came to 17 bases. CDR3 size: 15 residues. Germline loops: CDR1 DFQATT, CDR2 SNEGSKA (reference sequence).

The chain has TRBV6-5 and TRBJ1-1, with D perhaps matching TRBD1 (6 bases). V was pared by 5 bases and J by 3 bases, with 19 bases between. Germline CDR1 is MNHEY and CDR2 is SVGAGI. CDR3 length: 16 residues. The CDR3 DNA reads as TGTGCCAGCAGTCCACAGGGATTGGGGGGTGACACTGAAGCTTTCTTT. Its translation: CASSPQGLGGDTEAFF.

In its sample, this clonotype was seen a few times. The chain couples TRBV30 to TRBJ2-2; TRBD2 might be the D (7 bases). V lost 1 base, J lost 3 bases, and 15 bases lay in between. The germline V gene has CDR1 GTSNPN and CDR2 SVGIG (reference sequence). The CDR3 has 16 residues. CDR3 amino acids: CAWSARGGIDTGELFF. The CDR3 DNA reads TGTGCCTGGAGTGCGAGGGGGGGCATTGACACCGGGGAGCTGTTTTTT. The whole variable domain, remainder taken from reference TRBV30 and TRBJ2-2, is SQTIHQWPATLVQPVGSPLSLECTVEGTSNPNLYWYRQAAGRGLQLLFYSVGIGQISSEVPQNLSASRPQDRQFILSSKKLLLSDSGFYLCAWSARGGIDTGELFFGEGSRLTVL.

This clonotype was found many times. The CDR3 coding sequence is TGTGCCAGCAGCTTAGAGAGCGGGGGTAGCTCCTACGAGCAGTACTTC. It specifies CASSLESGGSSYEQYF. The chain links TRBV7-2 to TRBJ2-7; 8 positions match TRBD2. CDR3 length: 16 residues. Germline assignment: CDR1 SGHTA and CDR2 FQGNSA. J was trimmed by 0 bases and V by 1 base; bases with no gene match: 5.

The chain links TRBV12-3 or TRBV12-4 to TRBJ2-3; 7 nucleotides agree with TRBD2. With 3 bases clipped from V and 3 bases from J, the junction kept 6 bases outside the gene matches. The CDR3 totals 15 residues. CDR3 in DNA: TGTGCCAGCAGTTTTCGGGGAGGGACGACAGATACGCAGTATTTT. Translated: CASSFRGGTTDTQYF.

This clonotype was found a few times. A much larger clone sits a single nucleotide away, making a read error possible. The V and J genes are TRBV29-1 and TRBJ2-5, with 9 positions matching TRBD2. From germline, CDR1 is SQVTM and CDR2 ANQGSEA. The V gene end was trimmed by 4 bases and the J gene end by 11 bases; junction bases not matched to a gene: 14. This CDR3 comprises 14 residues. Here the CDR3 reads CSVVRRGGLNEQYF. The DNA for the CDR3 is TGCAGCGTTGTCCGGCGGGGGGGCTTAAATGAGCAGTACTTC.

The CDR3 nucleotides are TGTGCCAGCAGCCCCAGCGCCGGGACGTACACAGATACGCAGTATTTT. This gives the protein CASSPSAGTYTDTQYF. This chain joins TRBV5-4 and TRBJ2-3; D is tentatively TRBD1 or TRBD2 (5 bases each). This CDR3 comprises 16 residues. V lost 4 bases to trimming and J lost 2 bases, with 17 bases between them. Per the germline V gene, CDR1 is SGHNT and CDR2 is YYREEE (reference sequence).

V and J are TRBV2 and TRBJ2-7; the D gene could be TRBD1 or TRBD2 (5 bases each). Per the germline V gene, CDR1 is SNHLY and CDR2 is FYNNEI. V lost 3 bases to trimming and J lost 2 bases, with 23 bases between them. The CDR3 length is 18 residues. As DNA, the CDR3 is TGTGCCAGCAGTGAGAGGGGCAAAGGAGCCATCAGCGCCTACGAGCAGTACTTC. It translates to CASSERGKGAISAYEQYF. The full variable domain, completed using reference TRBV2 and TRBJ2-7, is EPEVTQTPSHQVTQMGQEVILRCVPISNHLYFYWYRQILGQKVEFLVSFYNNEISEKSEIFDDQFSVERPDGSNFTLKIRSTKLEDSAMYFCASSERGKGAISAYEQYFGPGTRLTVT.

The chain employs TRBV20-1 and TRBJ2-1; 10 bases agree with TRBD1. The J call is in doubt because the DNA end fits TRBJ2-7 better. Germline CDR1 DFQATT, CDR2 SNEGSKA (reference sequence). This CDR3 is 15 amino acids long. CDR3 bases: TGCAGTGCTCCCGACGGGGACAGGGGACCTTACGAGCAGTACTTC. This translates into CSAPDGDRGPYEQYF.

With regard to this clonotype: Being one base from a much bigger clone, this may be a read error. The chain has TRBV12-3 or TRBV12-4 and TRBJ2-6, with D perhaps assigned TRBD1 or TRBD2 (5 bases each). CDR3 length: 15 amino acids. CDR3 sequence reads: CASSLSDSGADVLTF. CDR3 nucleotide sequence: TGTGCCAGCAGTTTATCGGACTCTGGGGCCGACGTCCTGACTTTC.

For this clonotype: A much larger clone differs from this one at a single base, so this may be a read error. The chain couples TRBV5-1 to TRBJ2-1; tentative D call: TRBD1 (5 bases). Between the trimmed V and J ends, which lost 7 bases and 0 bases, there was a span of 17 bases. This CDR3 has 16 residues. Germline V gives CDR1 SGHRS, CDR2 YFSETQ. As DNA, the CDR3 is TGCGCCAGCGGCTCGTCGACAGTTAGCTCCTACAATGAGCAGTTCTTC. Translated: CASGSSTVSSYNEQFF.

The rearrangement uses TRBV6-1 and TRBJ1-5, with TRBD1 as a possible D gene (5 bases). The CDR3 is 15 amino acids. The germline gives CDR1 MNHNS, CDR2 SASEGT. Trimming took 2 bases from V and 3 from J, leaving 11 bases between them. CDR3 protein: CASSELGVFNQPQHF. As DNA, the CDR3 is TGTGCCAGCAGTGAACTAGGGGTTTTCAATCAGCCCCAGCATTTT.

The table lists this clonotype with many counts. The chain joins TRBV4-1 to TRBJ1-2; D is perhaps TRBD1 (6 bases). CDR1 is MGHRA, CDR2 YSYEKL, per germline. Trimming stripped 2 bases from V and 4 bases from J, with 17 bases between. The CDR3 spans 16 residues. The DNA of the CDR3 is TGCGCCAGCAGCCAACTCCCACAGGGCAGGAGCTATGGCTACACCTTC. Protein sequence: CASSQLPQGRSYGYTF.

This clonotype was recorded at least ten times. The V gene is TRBV5-5, the J gene TRBJ2-3; D is uncertain. V dropped 0 bases and J dropped 0 bases, with 8 bases sitting between them. Per germline, CDR1 SGHKS and CDR2 YYEKEE (reference sequence). There are 15 residues in the CDR3. This chain's CDR3 is CASSLAVVSTDTQYF. CDR3 DNA: TGTGCCAGCAGCTTGGCCGTGGTGAGCACAGATACGCAGTATTTT.

The V gene is TRBV15, the J gene TRBJ1-2; D is ambiguous. Trimming pared 1 base from V and 6 bases from J, leaving 6 bases between. CDR1 and CDR2 (germline): LNHNV, YYDKDF (reference sequence). The CDR3 runs 12 residues. CDR3 sequence: CATSRGTNGYTF. The CDR3, as DNA: TGTGCCACCAGCAGAGGCACCAATGGCTACACCTTC.

The J gene is TRBJ2-5, the V gene TRBV6-4; TRBD2 matches at 13 bases. V was pared by 4 bases and J by 11 bases, with 7 bases of the junction left unmatched. The V gene's germline CDR1 is MRHNA and CDR2 SNTAGT. The CDR3 is 14 residues long. In DNA form, the CDR3 reads TGTGCCAGCAGTGGGACTAGCGGGAGCAATGAGCAGTACTTC. Translation: CASSGTSGSNEQYF.